What follows is one TCR beta chain and its context. The V gene's germline CDR1 is MDHEN and CDR2 SYDVKM. The length of the CDR3 is 16 residues. V was pared by 2 bases and J by 4 bases, with 15 bases between. For every subset, genomic DNA was evenly distributed across several immunoSEQ plates. The repertoire was sequenced with immunoSEQ multiplex PCR; TCRdb's copy has only in-frame clones and lacks some. The data contain roughly 490,000 clones, around 80% of them seen just once; the ten biggest clones take up roughly 12%. The sample originates from a study of shared clonotypes between healthy human individuals.

This chain links TRBV28 with TRBJ1-5, with D possibly TRBD1 on 6 matching bases. The origin of this receptor is a woman in her thirties or forties in good health. Some clones in this sample may be carry-over from other donors' samples. Sequenced material: PBMCs. The DNA of the CDR3 is TGTGCCAGCAGTTTAGGGCCGGGGGCCTGGAATCAGCCCCAGCATTTT. The encoded protein is CASSLGPGAWNQPQHF.